This is a list of T cell receptor beta chains from one sample in a study of cytomegalovirus exposure and HLA in healthy donors. The method was immunoSEQ multiplex PCR; TCRdb's version includes in-frame clones alone and lacks a portion of them. The sample contains 130,000 to 150,000 clones, around 84% of which appear only once. The sample was PBMCs. These receptors all come from a boy between 2 and 15 years old in good health and CMV-seronegative. Both conserved end residues are part of each CDR3. Fields, in order: J gene, clone size, D gene, V gene, CDR3 DNA, CDR3 protein. The D gene is left open where the match is weak. Part of the rows lack a size; the others show once, few, many or a class for expanded clones.

j_gene: TRBJ2-1
abundance: NA
d_gene: NA
v_gene: TRBV15
CDR3nt: TGTGCCACCAGCAGAGATCGGCTAGCTCAGTTCTTC
CDR3aa: CATSRDRLAQFF

j_gene: TRBJ2-1
abundance: NA
d_gene: NA
v_gene: TRBV4-1
CDR3nt: TGCGCCAGCAGCCAAGTCTCAGGCTTTGAGCAGTTCTTC
CDR3aa: CASSQVSGFEQFF

j_gene: TRBJ1-2
abundance: NA
d_gene: NA
v_gene: TRBV30
CDR3nt: TGTGCCTGGAGTTTTTCAATGATCGGAGGCTATGGCTACACCTTC
CDR3aa: CAWSFSMIGGYGYTF

j_gene: TRBJ2-7
abundance: NA
d_gene: TRBD2
v_gene: TRBV27
CDR3nt: TGTGCCAGCAGTCCCTGGACTAGCGGGAGCTCCTACGAGCAGTACTTC
CDR3aa: CASSPWTSGSSYEQYF

j_gene: TRBJ2-7
abundance: NA
d_gene: NA
v_gene: TRBV6-5
CDR3nt: TGTGCCAGCATAGGTGAGGGTTACGAGCAGTACTTC
CDR3aa: CASIGEGYEQYF

j_gene: TRBJ1-6
abundance: NA
d_gene: NA
v_gene: TRBV5-1
CDR3nt: TGCGCCAGCAGCTTGGAAGGACATAATAATTCACCCCTCCACTTT
CDR3aa: CASSLEGHNNSPLHF

j_gene: TRBJ2-3
abundance: NA
d_gene: NA
v_gene: TRBV5-1
CDR3nt: TGCGCCAGCAGCTCTCACCGGGACACATCCACAGATACGCAGTATTTT
CDR3aa: CASSSHRDTSTDTQYF

j_gene: TRBJ1-5
abundance: NA
d_gene: TRBD1
v_gene: TRBV18
CDR3nt: TGTGCCAGCTCACGACAGGGAGACTTGAGGTGGTGGCCCCAGCATTTT
CDR3aa: CASSRQGDLRWWPQHF

j_gene: TRBJ2-1
abundance: few
d_gene: NA
v_gene: TRBV4-3
CDR3nt: TGCGCCAGCAGCCACGGGGTTTCATACAATGAGCAGTTCTTC
CDR3aa: CASSHGVSYNEQFF

j_gene: TRBJ1-3
abundance: NA
d_gene: NA
v_gene: TRBV7-3
CDR3nt: TGTGCCAGCAGCCCCGTTTCTGGGCAGGGAAACACCATATATTTT
CDR3aa: CASSPVSGQGNTIYF

j_gene: TRBJ2-5
abundance: NA
d_gene: NA
v_gene: TRBV10-3
CDR3nt: TGTGCCATCGGGAGAGACAGGGGAGGGGAGACCCAGTACTTC
CDR3aa: CAIGRDRGGETQYF

j_gene: TRBJ2-2
abundance: NA
d_gene: TRBD1
v_gene: TRBV19
CDR3nt: TGTGCCAGTAGCCAGACAGGGTCCGGCGGGGAGCTGTTTTTT
CDR3aa: CASSQTGSGGELFF

j_gene: TRBJ2-7
abundance: NA
d_gene: TRBD2
v_gene: TRBV10-3
CDR3nt: TGTGCCATCAGGAGGACTAGCGGGAGGGCCTACGAGCAGTACTTC
CDR3aa: CAIRRTSGRAYEQYF

j_gene: TRBJ2-7
abundance: NA
d_gene: NA
v_gene: TRBV12-5
CDR3nt: TGTGCTAGTGGTTTGAGGGGGTACGAGCAGTACTTC
CDR3aa: CASGLRGYEQYF

j_gene: TRBJ2-5
abundance: NA
d_gene: TRBD1
v_gene: TRBV7-2
CDR3nt: TGTGCCAGCAGCTTAGCGCCCGGGACAGGGATAGAGACCCAGTACTTC
CDR3aa: CASSLAPGTGIETQYF

j_gene: TRBJ2-7
abundance: NA
d_gene: TRBD2
v_gene: TRBV5-1
CDR3nt: TGCGCCAGCAGCTTGGGGGGTAGCGGGAGCTACGAGCAGTACTTC
CDR3aa: CASSLGGSGSYEQYF

j_gene: TRBJ1-6
abundance: NA
d_gene: NA
v_gene: TRBV7-2
CDR3nt: TGTGCCAGCCAGACTTCCAGCTCCTATAATTCACCCCTCCACTTT
CDR3aa: CASQTSSSYNSPLHF

j_gene: TRBJ2-7
abundance: NA
d_gene: NA
v_gene: TRBV27
CDR3nt: TGTGCCAGCAGTTTAGGCCAGTTATACGAGCAGTACTTC
CDR3aa: CASSLGQLYEQYF

j_gene: TRBJ2-5
abundance: NA
d_gene: NA
v_gene: TRBV7-2
CDR3nt: TGTGCCAGCAGCCACAGGACCGGGGAGACCCAGTACTTC
CDR3aa: CASSHRTGETQYF

j_gene: TRBJ2-5
abundance: NA
d_gene: NA
v_gene: TRBV10-2
CDR3nt: TGCGCCAGCAGGAGCCAAAAAGAGACCCAGTACTTC
CDR3aa: CASRSQKETQYF

j_gene: TRBJ2-1
abundance: NA
d_gene: NA
v_gene: TRBV11-3
CDR3nt: TGTGCCAGCAGCTTAGACGGACAGATCCCGATAGCTGAGCAGTTCTTC
CDR3aa: CASSLDGQIPIAEQFF

j_gene: TRBJ2-3
abundance: NA
d_gene: NA
v_gene: TRBV7-9
CDR3nt: TGTGCCAGCAGCCCCGGGGTGAAGAACACAGATACGCAGTATTTT
CDR3aa: CASSPGVKNTDTQYF

j_gene: TRBJ2-7
abundance: NA
d_gene: TRBD2
v_gene: TRBV5-1
CDR3nt: TGCGCCAGCAGCTTCCGGGGGGGTAGGGACGAGCAGTACTTC
CDR3aa: CASSFRGGRDEQYF

j_gene: TRBJ1-5
abundance: NA
d_gene: NA
v_gene: TRBV7-9
CDR3nt: TGTGCCAGCAGCTTTGGCGGGGGTCAGCCCCAGCATTTT
CDR3aa: CASSFGGGQPQHF

j_gene: TRBJ2-7
abundance: NA
d_gene: NA
v_gene: TRBV5-1
CDR3nt: TGCGCCAGCAGCCCTTCCTCCAGGGGAGCCGAGCAGTACTTC
CDR3aa: CASSPSSRGAEQYF

j_gene: TRBJ1-4
abundance: NA
d_gene: TRBD1
v_gene: TRBV11-2
CDR3nt: TGTGCCAGCAGCCGGATCAGGGGGGATAATGAAAAACTGTTTTTT
CDR3aa: CASSRIRGDNEKLFF

j_gene: TRBJ2-5
abundance: NA
d_gene: NA
v_gene: TRBV7-7
CDR3nt: TGTGCCAGCAGCTTAGGGCCAGAAGAGACCCAGTACTTC
CDR3aa: CASSLGPEETQYF

j_gene: TRBJ1-2
abundance: NA
d_gene: NA
v_gene: TRBV5-1
CDR3nt: TGCGCCAGCAACAACGGCGGTCCTAACTATGGCTACACCTTC
CDR3aa: CASNNGGPNYGYTF

j_gene: TRBJ2-1
abundance: NA
d_gene: TRBD2
v_gene: TRBV5-5
CDR3nt: TGTGCCAGCAGCCAACAGGGACTAGCTCGTCTAGAGCAGTTCTTC
CDR3aa: CASSQQGLARLEQFF

j_gene: TRBJ1-2
abundance: NA
d_gene: NA
v_gene: TRBV18
CDR3nt: TGTGCCAGCTCAGCGGGCGTTTCCGGTGGCTACACCTTC
CDR3aa: CASSAGVSGGYTF

j_gene: TRBJ2-5
abundance: once
d_gene: NA
v_gene: TRBV27
CDR3nt: TGTGCCAGCAGTTTAGGCGGGACGACCGGAGAGACCCAGTACTTC
CDR3aa: CASSLGGTTGETQYF

j_gene: TRBJ1-6
abundance: NA
d_gene: TRBD1
v_gene: TRBV2
CDR3nt: TGTGCCAGCAGTGGGGGGACAGCTAATTCACCCCTCCACTTT
CDR3aa: CASSGGTANSPLHF

j_gene: TRBJ1-1
abundance: NA
d_gene: NA
v_gene: TRBV7-3
CDR3nt: TGTGCCAGCAGTAAGGTCGGGGGACACACTGAAGCTTTCTTT
CDR3aa: CASSKVGGHTEAFF

j_gene: TRBJ2-3
abundance: few
d_gene: NA
v_gene: TRBV7-6
CDR3nt: TGTGCCAGCACAGGGACAACAGATACGCAGTATTTT
CDR3aa: CASTGTTDTQYF

j_gene: TRBJ1-3
abundance: NA
d_gene: TRBD1
v_gene: TRBV18
CDR3nt: TGTGCCAGCTCAGCGCTCCAAGGGGGCCGCCGCTCTGGAAACACCATATATTTT
CDR3aa: CASSALQGGRRSGNTIYF

j_gene: TRBJ2-7
abundance: NA
d_gene: TRBD1
v_gene: TRBV28
CDR3nt: TGTGCCATGAGAAAGACAGGGCACTACGAGCAGTACTTC
CDR3aa: CAMRKTGHYEQYF

j_gene: TRBJ2-1
abundance: NA
d_gene: TRBD2
v_gene: TRBV5-5
CDR3nt: TGTGCCAGCAGCTTGGCGCTAGCGGGGGGGAATTACAATGAGCAGTTCTTC
CDR3aa: CASSLALAGGNYNEQFF

j_gene: TRBJ2-2
abundance: few
d_gene: TRBD1
v_gene: TRBV29-1
CDR3nt: TGCAGCGGAGGACAGGGGCCGGGGAACACCGGGGAGCTGTTTTTT
CDR3aa: CSGGQGPGNTGELFF

j_gene: TRBJ1-5
abundance: NA
d_gene: TRBD1
v_gene: TRBV27
CDR3nt: TGTGCCAGCAGCCTAAGGGACAGGGACAATCAGCCCCAGCATTTT
CDR3aa: CASSLRDRDNQPQHF

j_gene: TRBJ1-4
abundance: NA
d_gene: NA
v_gene: TRBV19
CDR3nt: TGTGCCAGTAGTATAGGAGGACTGGGCGAAAAACTGTTTTTT
CDR3aa: CASSIGGLGEKLFF

j_gene: TRBJ2-1
abundance: NA
d_gene: TRBD2
v_gene: TRBV6-4
CDR3nt: TGTGCCAGCAGTGACTCTGCGGGAGGGAGCGATGAGCAGTTCTTC
CDR3aa: CASSDSAGGSDEQFF

j_gene: TRBJ2-7
abundance: NA
d_gene: NA
v_gene: TRBV6-6
CDR3nt: TGTGCCAGCAAAGGAGGGTTGACCTACGAGCAGTACTTC
CDR3aa: CASKGGLTYEQYF

j_gene: TRBJ1-3
abundance: once
d_gene: NA
v_gene: TRBV13
CDR3nt: TGTGCCAGCAGCGGAGAGGGTGGGGAGAAGAAGACCAATCGAAACACCATATATTTT
CDR3aa: CASSGEGGEKKTNRNTIYF

j_gene: TRBJ2-5
abundance: once
d_gene: TRBD2
v_gene: TRBV5-6
CDR3nt: TGTGCCAGCATTGGTACCGGGACTAGCAGCCAAGAGACCCAGTACTTC
CDR3aa: CASIGTGTSSQETQYF

j_gene: TRBJ1-2
abundance: few
d_gene: TRBD1
v_gene: TRBV5-1
CDR3nt: TGCGCCAGCAGCGCAAACAGGGGTAATGGCTACACCTTC
CDR3aa: CASSANRGNGYTF

j_gene: TRBJ2-3
abundance: NA
d_gene: TRBD2
v_gene: TRBV19
CDR3nt: TGTGCCAGTAGTATTGATGCGGGAGTCAGCACAGATACGCAGTATTTT
CDR3aa: CASSIDAGVSTDTQYF

j_gene: TRBJ1-2
abundance: NA
d_gene: TRBD1
v_gene: TRBV5-1
CDR3nt: TGCGCCAGCAGCCTCGGACAGGGCGGCTATGGCTACACCTTC
CDR3aa: CASSLGQGGYGYTF